The sequence of this TCR beta chain was determined in a study of T cell repertoires in cytomegalovirus infection. Notes on the study in general: Totalled public TCR beta family frequency picked out people who carried CMV plus the relevant HLA.

V lost 1 base to trimming and J lost 6 bases, with 10 bases between them. The CDR3 runs 14 residues. TCRdb reprocessed the reads with MiXCR, giving one entry per CDR3 protein. The sample has around 710,000 distinct CDR3 sequences, roughly 28% seen once. As concerns this clonotype: The antigen is undetermined.

The TCR comes from a human donor in good health (CMV status not recorded). Some clones in this sample may be carry-over from other donors' samples. The V and J genes are TRBV12-3 or TRBV12-4 and TRBJ1-5; D unclear. Sequences were derived from cultured CD8+ T cells from PBMCs, sampled from culture after CMV antigen stimulation. In DNA form, the CDR3 reads TGTGCCAGCAGTTTAGGGCTAGGTCGTCAGCCCCAGCATTTT. This encodes CASSLGLGRQPQHF.